This TCR beta chain originates from a study of blood T cell repertoires in COVID-19. This CDR3 has 15 amino acids. From germline, CDR1 is MNHEY and CDR2 SMNVEV (reference sequence). V lost 2 bases and J lost 7; bases outside the gene matches: 6. Study members were between about 18 and 89 years old and lived in fewer than 30 US regions. Participant-reported clinical history was the basis for cohort assignment. Original processing notes: Amplification from reference gene primers served as the basis for estimated nucleated cell counts. Produced via immunoSEQ multiplex PCR; TCRdb's table is partial and in-frame only. That table gives V, J and clone size, and the DNA gave D and trimming. Seen here are roughly 250,000 clones, more than 75% observed once, and the top ten hold around 3.3%.

The chain links TRBV27 to TRBJ2-2; TRBD1 matches 8 bases. This TCR was sampled from a woman aged 40 to 50 with acute COVID-19. Sequencing was done on a sample of PBMCs or T cells enriched from blood (not recorded which). The CDR3 nucleotides are TGTGCCAGCAGTTTACGGGGACAGGCCCACGGGGAGCTGTTTTTT. Translation gives CASSLRGQAHGELFF.